This TCR beta chain is from a study of naive and memory T cell subsets. General observations from the study: TCR transcript changes with activation or differentiation may affect this RNA method.

Amplification of ligated cDNA took four PCR rounds with SP2 and nested alpha and beta constant primers. Blood and skin TCR RNA was reverse transcribed with alpha and beta constant primers. MiXCR was run by TCRdb on the 5' RACE reads, yielding one entry per CDR3 protein. The top ten hold approximately 21% of the sample, which has roughly 60,000 distinct CDR3 sequences, roughly 8.1% seen once. Trimming cost V 1 base and J 6 bases, with 7 bases left between them. Germline loops: CDR1 LNHDA, CDR2 SQIVND (reference sequence). The CDR3 is 14 residues long. TCR cDNA received a 3' ligated oligonucleotide that carried a UMI. Whole-blood samples were roughly 2.7 ml of peripheral blood from healthy adult volunteers. Reverse transcription used DNase-treated unsorted total RNA, aiming for roughly 1 to 1000 ng. In the case of this clonotype: Its antigen is unidentified.

The V call is TRBV19, the J call TRBJ2-6; D is undetermined. The source is a female donor in good health. The CDR3 bases are TGTGCCAGTAGTATAGGCAGGACGGCCAACGTCCTGACTTTC. This translates into CASSIGRTANVLTF.